Here is one T cell receptor beta chain with its context. This entry comes from a study of T-cell memory formation after mild COVID-19. Study-wide background: Most TCR clusters belonged to a single donor.

TCRdb reprocessed the 5' RACE reads via MiXCR and lists one record per CDR3 protein. The data show just under 550,000 distinct CDR3 sequences, with 20% seen just once and around 13% held by the top ten. The receptor was derived from an adult woman who had mild COVID-19 (a few samples of this study predate the infection). Cell type and time point are not known. Sequences were obtained from PBMCs or a T cell subset sorted from them (not recorded which).

As DNA, the CDR3 is TGCAGCGTTGTGGGGGGGAGGGACACTGAAGCTTTCTTT. It is translated as CSVVGGRDTEAFF. The V call is TRBV29-1, the J call TRBJ1-1; TRBD1 might be the D (5 bases). This CDR3 has 13 amino acids. Germline assignment: CDR1 SQVTM and CDR2 ANQGSEA. Trimming took 4 bases from V and 3 from J, leaving 12 bases between them.